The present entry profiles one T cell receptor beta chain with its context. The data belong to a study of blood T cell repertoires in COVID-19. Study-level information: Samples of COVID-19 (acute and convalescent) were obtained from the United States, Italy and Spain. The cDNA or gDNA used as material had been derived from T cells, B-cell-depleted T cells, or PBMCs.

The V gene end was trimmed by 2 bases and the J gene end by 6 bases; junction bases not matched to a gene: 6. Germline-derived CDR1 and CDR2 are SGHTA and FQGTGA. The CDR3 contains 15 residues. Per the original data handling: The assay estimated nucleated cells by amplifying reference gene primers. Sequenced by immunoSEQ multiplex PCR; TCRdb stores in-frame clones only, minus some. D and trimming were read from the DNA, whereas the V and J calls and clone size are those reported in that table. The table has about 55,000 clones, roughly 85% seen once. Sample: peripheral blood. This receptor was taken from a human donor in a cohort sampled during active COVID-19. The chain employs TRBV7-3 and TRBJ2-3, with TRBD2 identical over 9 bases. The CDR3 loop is CASSLGGRAPDTQYF. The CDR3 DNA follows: TGTGCCAGCAGCTTAGGCGGGAGGGCCCCGGATACGCAGTATTTT. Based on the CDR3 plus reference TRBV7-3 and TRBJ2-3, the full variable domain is GAGVSQTPSNKVTEKGKYVELRCDPISGHTALYWYRQSLGQGPEFLIYFQGTGAADDSGLPNDRFFAVRPEGSVSTLKIQRTERGDSAVYLCASSLGGRAPDTQYFGPGTRLTVL.